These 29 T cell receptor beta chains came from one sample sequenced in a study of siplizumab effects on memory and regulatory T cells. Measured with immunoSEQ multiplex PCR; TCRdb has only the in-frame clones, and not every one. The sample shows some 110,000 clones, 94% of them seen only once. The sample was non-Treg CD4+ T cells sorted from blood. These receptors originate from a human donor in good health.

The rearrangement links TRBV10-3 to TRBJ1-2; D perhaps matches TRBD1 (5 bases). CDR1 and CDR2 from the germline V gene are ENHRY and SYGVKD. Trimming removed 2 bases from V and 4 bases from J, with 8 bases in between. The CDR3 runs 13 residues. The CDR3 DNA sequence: TGTGCCATCAGTGAGACGCAGGGCTATGGCTACACCTTC. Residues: CAISETQGYGYTF.

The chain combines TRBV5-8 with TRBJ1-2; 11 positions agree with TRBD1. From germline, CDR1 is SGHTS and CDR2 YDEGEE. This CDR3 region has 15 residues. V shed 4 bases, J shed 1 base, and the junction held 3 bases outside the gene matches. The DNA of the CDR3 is TGTGCCAGCAGCCCGGGGACAGGGGGTAACTATGGCTACACCTTC. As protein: CASSPGTGGNYGYTF.

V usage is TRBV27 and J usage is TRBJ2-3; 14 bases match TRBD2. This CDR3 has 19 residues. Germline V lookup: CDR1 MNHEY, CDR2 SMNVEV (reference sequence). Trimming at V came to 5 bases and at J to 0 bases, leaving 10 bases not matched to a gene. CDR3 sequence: CASSDGTSGSRPSTDTQYF. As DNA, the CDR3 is TGTGCCAGCAGTGATGGGACTAGCGGGAGCCGGCCGAGCACAGATACGCAGTATTTT.

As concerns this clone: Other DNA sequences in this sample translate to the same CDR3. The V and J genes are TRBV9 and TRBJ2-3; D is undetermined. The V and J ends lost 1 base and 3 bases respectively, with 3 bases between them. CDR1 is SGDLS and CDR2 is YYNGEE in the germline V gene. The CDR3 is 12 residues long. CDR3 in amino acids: CASSVLTDTQYF. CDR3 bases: TGTGCCAGCAGCGTATTAACAGATACGCAGTATTTT. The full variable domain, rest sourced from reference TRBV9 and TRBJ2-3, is DSGVTQTPKHLITATGQRVTLRCSPRSGDLSVYWYQQSLDQGLQFLIQYYNGEERAKGNILERFSAQQFPDLHSELNLSSLELGDSALYFCASSVLTDTQYFGPGTRLTVL.

The CDR3 DNA follows: TGCGCCAGCAGCTCGTGGGGACAGGGGGCCAGTTCTGGAAACACCATATATTTT. It encodes CASSSWGQGASSGNTIYF. The chain combines TRBV5-1 with TRBJ1-3; TRBD1 matches 12 bases. Per germline, CDR1 SGHRS and CDR2 YFSETQ. Trimming at V came to 3 bases and at J to 1 base, leaving 8 bases not matched to a gene. The CDR3 consists of 18 residues.

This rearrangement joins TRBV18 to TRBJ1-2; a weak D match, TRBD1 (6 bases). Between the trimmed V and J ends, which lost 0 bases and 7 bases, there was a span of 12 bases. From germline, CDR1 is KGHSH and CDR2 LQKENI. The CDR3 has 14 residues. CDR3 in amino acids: CASSPPSGARGYTF. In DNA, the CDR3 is TGTGCCAGCTCACCACCCTCAGGGGCGCGTGGCTACACCTTC.

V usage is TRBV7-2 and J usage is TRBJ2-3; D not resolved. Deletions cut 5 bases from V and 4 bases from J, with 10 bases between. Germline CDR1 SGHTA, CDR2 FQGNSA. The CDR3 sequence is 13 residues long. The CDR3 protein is CASSLSRADTQYF. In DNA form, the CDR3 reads TGTGCCAGCAGCCTAAGCAGAGCAGATACGCAGTATTTT.

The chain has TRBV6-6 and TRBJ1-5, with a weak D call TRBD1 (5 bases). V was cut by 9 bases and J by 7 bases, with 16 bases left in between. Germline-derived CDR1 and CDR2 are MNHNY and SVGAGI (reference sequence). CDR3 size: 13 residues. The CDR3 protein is CASRGGASQPQHF. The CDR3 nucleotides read TGTGCCAGTAGGGGAGGGGCAAGCCAGCCCCAGCATTTT.

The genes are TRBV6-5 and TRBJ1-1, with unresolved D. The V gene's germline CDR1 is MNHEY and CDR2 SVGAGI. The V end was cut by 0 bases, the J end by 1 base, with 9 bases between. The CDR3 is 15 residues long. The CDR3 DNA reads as TGTGCCAGCAGTTACTCATTAGGGTCGAACACTGAAGCTTTCTTT. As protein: CASSYSLGSNTEAFF.

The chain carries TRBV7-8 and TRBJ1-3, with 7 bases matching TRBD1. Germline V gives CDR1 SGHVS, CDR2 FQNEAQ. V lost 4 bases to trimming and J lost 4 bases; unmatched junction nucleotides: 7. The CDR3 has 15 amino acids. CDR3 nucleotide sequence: TGTGCCAGCAGCTCCGGACAGGTTGCGGGAAACACCATATATTTT. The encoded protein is CASSSGQVAGNTIYF.

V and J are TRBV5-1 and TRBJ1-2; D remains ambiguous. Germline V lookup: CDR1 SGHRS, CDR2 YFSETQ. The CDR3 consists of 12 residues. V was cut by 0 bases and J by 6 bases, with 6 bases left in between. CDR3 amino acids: CASSLGQNGYTF. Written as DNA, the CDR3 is TGCGCCAGCAGCTTGGGTCAGAATGGCTACACCTTC.

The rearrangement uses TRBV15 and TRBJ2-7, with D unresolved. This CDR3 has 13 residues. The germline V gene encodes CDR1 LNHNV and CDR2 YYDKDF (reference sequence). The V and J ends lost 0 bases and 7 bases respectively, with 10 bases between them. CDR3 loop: CATSREGFVEQYF. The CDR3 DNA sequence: TGTGCCACCAGCAGAGAAGGGTTTGTTGAGCAGTACTTC. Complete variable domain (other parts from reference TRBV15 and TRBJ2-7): DAMVIQNPRYQVTQFGKPVTLSCSQTLNHNVMYWYQQKSSQAPKLLFHYYDKDFNNEADTPDNFQSRRPNTSFCFLDIRSPGLGDTAMYLCATSREGFVEQYFGPGTRLTVT.

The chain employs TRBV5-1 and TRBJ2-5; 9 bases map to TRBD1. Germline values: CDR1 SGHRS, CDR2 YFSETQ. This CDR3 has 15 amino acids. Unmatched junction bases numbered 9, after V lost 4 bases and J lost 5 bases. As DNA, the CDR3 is TGCGCCAGCAGCCCAGGGACAGGGACGGGCGAGACCCAGTACTTC. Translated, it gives CASSPGTGTGETQYF.

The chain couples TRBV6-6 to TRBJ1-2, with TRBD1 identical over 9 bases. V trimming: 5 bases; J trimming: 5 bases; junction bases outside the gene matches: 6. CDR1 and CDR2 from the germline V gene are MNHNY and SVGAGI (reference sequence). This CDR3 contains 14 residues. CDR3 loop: CASSTGTGYYGYTF. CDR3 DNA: TGTGCCAGCAGTACCGGGACAGGGTATTATGGCTACACCTTC.

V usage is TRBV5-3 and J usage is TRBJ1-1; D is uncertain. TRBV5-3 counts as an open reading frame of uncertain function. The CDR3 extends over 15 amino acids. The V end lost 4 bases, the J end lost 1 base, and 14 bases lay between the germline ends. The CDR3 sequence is CARSLRPEANTEAFF. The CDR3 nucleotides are TGTGCCAGAAGCCTAAGGCCGGAAGCGAACACTGAAGCTTTCTTT.

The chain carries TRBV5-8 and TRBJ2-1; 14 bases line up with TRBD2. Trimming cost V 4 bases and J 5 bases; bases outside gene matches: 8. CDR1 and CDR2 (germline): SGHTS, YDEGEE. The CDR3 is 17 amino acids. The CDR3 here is CASSHSGTSGRHNEQFF. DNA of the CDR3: TGTGCCAGCAGCCACTCCGGGACTAGCGGGAGACACAATGAGCAGTTCTTC.

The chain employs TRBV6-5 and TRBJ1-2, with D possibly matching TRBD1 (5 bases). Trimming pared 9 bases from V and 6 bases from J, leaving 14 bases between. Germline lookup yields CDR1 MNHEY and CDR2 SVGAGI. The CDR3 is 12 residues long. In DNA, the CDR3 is TGTGCCAGTCGCCGGGGGGAGGATGGCTACACCTTC. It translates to CASRRGEDGYTF.

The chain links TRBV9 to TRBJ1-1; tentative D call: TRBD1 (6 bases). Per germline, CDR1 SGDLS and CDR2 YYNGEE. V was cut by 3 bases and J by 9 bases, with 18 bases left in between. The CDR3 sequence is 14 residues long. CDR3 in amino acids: CASSAQTGKGKAFF. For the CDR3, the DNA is TGTGCCAGCAGCGCCCAAACAGGGAAAGGAAAAGCTTTCTTT.

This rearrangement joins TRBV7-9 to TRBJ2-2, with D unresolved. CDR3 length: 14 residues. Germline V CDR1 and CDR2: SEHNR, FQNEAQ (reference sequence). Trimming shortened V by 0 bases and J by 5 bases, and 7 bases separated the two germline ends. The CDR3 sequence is CASSLASSTGELFF. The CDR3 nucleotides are TGTGCCAGCAGCTTAGCGTCGTCAACCGGGGAGCTGTTTTTT.

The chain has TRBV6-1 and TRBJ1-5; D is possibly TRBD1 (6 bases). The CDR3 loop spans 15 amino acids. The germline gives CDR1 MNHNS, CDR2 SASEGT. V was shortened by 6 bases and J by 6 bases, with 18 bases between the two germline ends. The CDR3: CASRDDRLGSQPQHF. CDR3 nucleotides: TGTGCCAGCAGAGATGACAGGTTGGGTTCTCAGCCCCAGCATTTT.

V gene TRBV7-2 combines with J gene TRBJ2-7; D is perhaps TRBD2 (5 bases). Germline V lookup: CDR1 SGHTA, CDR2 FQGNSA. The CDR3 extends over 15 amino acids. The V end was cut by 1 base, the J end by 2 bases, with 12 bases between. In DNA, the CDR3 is TGTGCCAGCAGCTTAGGACATCGCGGGCCCTACGAGCAGTACTTC. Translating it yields CASSLGHRGPYEQYF. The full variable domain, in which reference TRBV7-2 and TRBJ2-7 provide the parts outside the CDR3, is GAGVSQSPSNKVTEKGKDVELRCDPISGHTALYWYRQSLGQGLEFLIYFQGNSAPDKSGLPSDRFSAERTGGSVSTLTIQRTQQEDSAVYLCASSLGHRGPYEQYFGPGTRLTVT.

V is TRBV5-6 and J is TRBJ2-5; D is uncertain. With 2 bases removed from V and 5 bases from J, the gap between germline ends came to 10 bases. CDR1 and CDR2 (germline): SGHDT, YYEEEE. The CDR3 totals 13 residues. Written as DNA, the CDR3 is TGTGCCAGCAGCTTCTACAAGTGGGAGACCCAGTACTTC. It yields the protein CASSFYKWETQYF.

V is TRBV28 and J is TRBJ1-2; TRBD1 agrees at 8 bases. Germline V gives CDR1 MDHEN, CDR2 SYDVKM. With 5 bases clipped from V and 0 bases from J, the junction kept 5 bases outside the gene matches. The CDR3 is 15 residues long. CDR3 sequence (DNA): TGTGCCAGCAGTACCACAGGGGGAGCTAACTATGGCTACACCTTC. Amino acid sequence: CASSTTGGANYGYTF.

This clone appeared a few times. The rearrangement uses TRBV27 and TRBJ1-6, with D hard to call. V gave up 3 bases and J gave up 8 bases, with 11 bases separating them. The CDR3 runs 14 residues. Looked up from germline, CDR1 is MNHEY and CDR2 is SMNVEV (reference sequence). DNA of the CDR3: TGTGCCAGCAGTTTTAGGGTTACGGATTCACCCCTCCACTTT. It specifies CASSFRVTDSPLHF.

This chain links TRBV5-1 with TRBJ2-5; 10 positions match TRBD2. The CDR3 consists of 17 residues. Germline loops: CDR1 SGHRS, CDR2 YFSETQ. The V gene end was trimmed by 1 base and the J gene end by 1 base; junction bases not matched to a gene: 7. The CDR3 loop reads CASSLRSGRLTQETQYF. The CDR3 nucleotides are TGCGCCAGCAGCTTGCGTAGCGGGAGGCTGACCCAAGAGACCCAGTACTTC.

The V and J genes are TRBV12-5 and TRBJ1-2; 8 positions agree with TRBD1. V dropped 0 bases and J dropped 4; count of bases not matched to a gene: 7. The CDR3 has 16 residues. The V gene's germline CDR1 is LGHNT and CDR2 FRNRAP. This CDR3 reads CASGLVTGQALYGYTF. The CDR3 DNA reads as TGTGCTAGTGGTTTGGTAACGGGACAGGCCCTCTATGGCTACACCTTC.

CDR3: CASSLRSTDTQYF. CDR3 nucleotide sequence: TGTGCCAGCAGTTTAAGGAGCACAGATACGCAGTATTTT. The chain recombines TRBV28 with TRBJ2-3; D is ambiguous. Trimming cost V 2 bases and J 0 bases, with 3 bases left between them. Germline V gene lookup returns CDR1 MDHEN and CDR2 SYDVKM. The CDR3 spans 13 residues.

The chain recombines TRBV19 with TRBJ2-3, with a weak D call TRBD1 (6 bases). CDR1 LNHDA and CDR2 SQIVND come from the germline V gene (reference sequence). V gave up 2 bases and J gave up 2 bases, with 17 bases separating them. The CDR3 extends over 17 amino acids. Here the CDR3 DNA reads TGTGCCAGTAGTATATCTTTGGGGGCGCGGGTCACAGATACGCAGTATTTT. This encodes CASSISLGARVTDTQYF.

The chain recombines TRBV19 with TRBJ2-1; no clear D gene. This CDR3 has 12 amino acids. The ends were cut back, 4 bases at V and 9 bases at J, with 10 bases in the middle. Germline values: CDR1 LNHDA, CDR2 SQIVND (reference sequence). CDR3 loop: CASSTLASEQFF. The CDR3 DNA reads TGTGCCAGTAGTACCTTAGCTAGTGAGCAGTTCTTC.